The text below deals with one TCR beta chain. The CDR3 ends on some other residue instead of the conserved phenylalanine or tryptophan, so this is likely a read error. Amplified regions were TCR beta CDR3 sequences from RNA transcripts. Carried out on the TCR CDR3, a first-round RT-PCR used the HTBI primer set. TCRdb ran MiXCR on the multiplex PCR reads and lists one entry per CDR3 protein. In the table there are a few hundred thousand distinct CDR3 sequences, 16% of which are singletons. This sample was taken from a study of T cells in Graves' hyperthyroidism and ophthalmopathy. On the basis of clinical symptoms, serum thyroxine and TRAb, thyroid ultrasound and orbital computed tomography, diagnoses were made. V was cut by 3 bases and J by 1 base, with 8 bases left in between. The CDR3 loop spans 14 amino acids. Germline V gives CDR1 SGDLS, CDR2 YYNGEE.

This clonotype was obtained from a woman in her forties with Graves' ophthalmopathy. The genes are TRBV9 and TRBJ2-1; maybe TRBD2 (6 bases). Sequenced sample: blood. The CDR3 spells CASSGAGSYNEQFL. In DNA, the CDR3 is TGTGCCAGCAGCGGAGCGGGTTCCTACAATGAGCAGTTCCTC.